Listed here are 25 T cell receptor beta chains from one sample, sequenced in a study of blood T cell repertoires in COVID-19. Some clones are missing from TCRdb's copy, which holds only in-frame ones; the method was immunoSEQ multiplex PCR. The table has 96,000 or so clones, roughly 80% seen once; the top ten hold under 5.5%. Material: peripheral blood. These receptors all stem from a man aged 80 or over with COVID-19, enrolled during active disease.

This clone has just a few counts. The CDR3 loop is CASSLARAGDEQFF. The DNA for the CDR3 is TGTGCCAGCAGCTTAGCACGAGCGGGCGATGAGCAGTTCTTC. The V call is TRBV11-2, the J call TRBJ2-1; perhaps TRBD2 as D (6 bases). The CDR3 sequence is 14 residues long. V was trimmed by 1 base and J by 8 bases, leaving 12 bases between them. Germline assignment: CDR1 SGHAT and CDR2 FQNNGV.

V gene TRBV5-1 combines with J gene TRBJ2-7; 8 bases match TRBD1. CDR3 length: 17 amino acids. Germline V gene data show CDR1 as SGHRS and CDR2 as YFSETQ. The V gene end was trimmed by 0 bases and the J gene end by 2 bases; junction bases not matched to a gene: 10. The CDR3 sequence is CASSLATGTGRPYEQYF. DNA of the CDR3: TGCGCCAGCAGCTTGGCAACCGGGACAGGCAGACCCTACGAGCAGTACTTC.

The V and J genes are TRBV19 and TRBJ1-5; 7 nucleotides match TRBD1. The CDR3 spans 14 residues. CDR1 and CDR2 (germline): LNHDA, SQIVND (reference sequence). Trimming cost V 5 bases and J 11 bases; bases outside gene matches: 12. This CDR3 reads CASSRQTGAGAQHF. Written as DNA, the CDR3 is TGTGCCAGTAGTCGCCAAACAGGGGCCGGGGCCCAGCATTTT.

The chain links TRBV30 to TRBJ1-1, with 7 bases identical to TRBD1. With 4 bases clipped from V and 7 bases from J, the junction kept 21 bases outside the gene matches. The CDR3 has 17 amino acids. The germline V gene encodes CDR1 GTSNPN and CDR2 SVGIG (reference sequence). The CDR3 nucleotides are TGTGCCTGGACCCACTCCTCCAGGGGGATTCAAGTGGGTGAAGCTTTCTTT. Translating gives CAWTHSSRGIQVGEAFF.

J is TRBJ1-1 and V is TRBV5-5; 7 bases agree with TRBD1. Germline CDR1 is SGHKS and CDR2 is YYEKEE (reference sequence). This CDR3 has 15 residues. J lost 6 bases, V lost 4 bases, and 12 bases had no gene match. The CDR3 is CASSPTPGRGSEAFF. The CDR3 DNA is TGTGCCAGCAGCCCGACCCCGGGCAGGGGGTCTGAAGCTTTCTTT.

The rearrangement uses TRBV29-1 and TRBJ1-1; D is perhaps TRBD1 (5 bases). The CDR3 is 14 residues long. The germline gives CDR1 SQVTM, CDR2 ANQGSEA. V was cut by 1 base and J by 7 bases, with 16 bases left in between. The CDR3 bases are TGCAGCGTTGAAGGACGGGGCGCCGGGGGTGAAGCTTTCTTT. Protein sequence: CSVEGRGAGGEAFF.

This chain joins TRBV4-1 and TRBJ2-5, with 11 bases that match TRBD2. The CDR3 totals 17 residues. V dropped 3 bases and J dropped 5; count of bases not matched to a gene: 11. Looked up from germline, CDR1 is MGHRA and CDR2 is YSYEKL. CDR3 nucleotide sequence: TGCGCCAGCAGCCAGGGGTCTACTAGCGGGAGAAAGGAGACCCAGTACTTC. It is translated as CASSQGSTSGRKETQYF.

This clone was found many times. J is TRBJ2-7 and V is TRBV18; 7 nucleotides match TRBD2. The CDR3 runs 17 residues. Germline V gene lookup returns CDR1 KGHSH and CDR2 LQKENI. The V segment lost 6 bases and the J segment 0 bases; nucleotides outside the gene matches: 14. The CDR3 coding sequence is TGTGCCAGCTCCAATCACCGCTTGGGGGGGAGCTCCTACGAGCAGTACTTC. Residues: CASSNHRLGGSSYEQYF.

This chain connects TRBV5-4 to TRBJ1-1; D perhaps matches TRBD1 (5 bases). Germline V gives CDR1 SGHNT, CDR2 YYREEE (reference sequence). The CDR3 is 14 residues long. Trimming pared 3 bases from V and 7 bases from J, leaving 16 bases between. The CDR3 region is CASSSADRNNEAFF. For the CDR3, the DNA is TGTGCCAGCAGCTCGGCCGACAGAAATAATGAAGCTTTCTTT.

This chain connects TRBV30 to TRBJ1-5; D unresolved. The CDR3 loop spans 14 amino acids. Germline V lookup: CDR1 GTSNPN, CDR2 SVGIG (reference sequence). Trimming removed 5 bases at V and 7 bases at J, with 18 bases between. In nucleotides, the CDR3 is TGTGCCTGGGGGTCAGGTCATCGCTGGCAGCCCCAGCATTTT. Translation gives CAWGSGHRWQPQHF.

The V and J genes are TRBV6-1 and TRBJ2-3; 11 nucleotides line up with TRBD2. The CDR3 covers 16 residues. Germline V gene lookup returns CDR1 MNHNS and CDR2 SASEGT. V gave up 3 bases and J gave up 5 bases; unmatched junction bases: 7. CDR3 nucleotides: TGTGCCAGCAGTGAGTACGAGACTAGCGGGAAAGATACGCAGTATTTT. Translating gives CASSEYETSGKDTQYF.

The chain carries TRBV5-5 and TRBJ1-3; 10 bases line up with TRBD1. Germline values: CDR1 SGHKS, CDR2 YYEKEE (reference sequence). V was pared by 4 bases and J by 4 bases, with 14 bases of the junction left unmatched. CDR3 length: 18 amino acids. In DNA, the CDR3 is TGTGCCAGCAGCCGCCAAATGACAGGGGGCGGTCGAGGAAACACCATATATTTT. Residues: CASSRQMTGGGRGNTIYF.

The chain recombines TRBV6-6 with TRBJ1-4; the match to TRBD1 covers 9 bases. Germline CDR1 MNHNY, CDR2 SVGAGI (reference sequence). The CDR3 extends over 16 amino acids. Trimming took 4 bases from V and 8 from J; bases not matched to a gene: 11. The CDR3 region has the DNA TGTGCCAGCAGTTCTCGCCCGGGACAGGGAACGGAAAAACTGTTTTTT. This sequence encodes CASSSRPGQGTEKLFF.

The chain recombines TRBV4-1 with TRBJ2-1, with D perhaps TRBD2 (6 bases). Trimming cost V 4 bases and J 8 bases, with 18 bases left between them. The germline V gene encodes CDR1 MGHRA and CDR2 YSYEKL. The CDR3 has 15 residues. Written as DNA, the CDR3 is TGCGCCAGCAGCCGGATCCCGGGCAGGGAGGATGAGCAGTTCTTC. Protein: CASSRIPGREDEQFF.

The CDR3 nucleotides are TGTGCCAGCAGCTCCGAGGGACAGAGTAATTCACCCCTCCACTTT. Encoded protein: CASSSEGQSNSPLHF. The V gene is TRBV9, the J gene TRBJ1-6, with 7 bases identical to TRBD1. V was pared by 4 bases and J by 6 bases, with 7 bases of the junction left unmatched. The CDR3 sequence is 15 residues long. Germline CDR1 SGDLS, CDR2 YYNGEE.

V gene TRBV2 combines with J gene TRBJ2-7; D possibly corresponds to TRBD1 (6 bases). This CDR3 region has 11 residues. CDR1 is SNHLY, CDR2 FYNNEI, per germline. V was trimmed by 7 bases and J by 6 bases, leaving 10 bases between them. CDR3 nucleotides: TGTGCCAGCACCGAGGGGGTCGAGCAGTACTTC. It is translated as CASTEGVEQYF.

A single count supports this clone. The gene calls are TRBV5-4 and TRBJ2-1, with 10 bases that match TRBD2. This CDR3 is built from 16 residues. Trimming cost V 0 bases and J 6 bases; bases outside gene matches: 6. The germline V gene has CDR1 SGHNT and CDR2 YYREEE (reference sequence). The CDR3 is CASSLDPAGGPNEQFF. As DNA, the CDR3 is TGTGCCAGCAGCTTGGACCCAGCGGGGGGGCCCAATGAGCAGTTCTTC.

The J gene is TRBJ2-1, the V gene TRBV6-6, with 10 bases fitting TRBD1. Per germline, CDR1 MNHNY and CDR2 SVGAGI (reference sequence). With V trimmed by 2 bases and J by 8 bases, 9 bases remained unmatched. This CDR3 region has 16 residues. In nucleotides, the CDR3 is TGTGCCAGCAGTTACCCGACAGGGGGCTGGATCCATGAGCAGTTCTTC. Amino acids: CASSYPTGGWIHEQFF.

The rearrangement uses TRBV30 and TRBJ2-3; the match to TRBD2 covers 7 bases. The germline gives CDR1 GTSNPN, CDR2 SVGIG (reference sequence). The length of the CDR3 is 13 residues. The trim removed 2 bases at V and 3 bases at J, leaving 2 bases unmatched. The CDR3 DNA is TGTGCCTGGAGTACCGGGGGGACAGATACGCAGTATTTT. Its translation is CAWSTGGTDTQYF.

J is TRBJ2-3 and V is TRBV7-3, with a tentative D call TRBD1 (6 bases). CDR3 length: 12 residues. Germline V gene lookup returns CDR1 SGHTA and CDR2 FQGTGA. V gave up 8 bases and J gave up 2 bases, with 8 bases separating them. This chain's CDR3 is CASGDTTDTQYF. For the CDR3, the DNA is TGTGCCAGCGGGGACACCACAGATACGCAGTATTTT.

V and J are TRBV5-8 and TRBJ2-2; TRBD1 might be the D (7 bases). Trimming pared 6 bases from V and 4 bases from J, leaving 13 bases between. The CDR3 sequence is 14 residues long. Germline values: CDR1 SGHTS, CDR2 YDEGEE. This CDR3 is CASMFRGATGELFF. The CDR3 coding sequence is TGTGCCAGCATGTTCAGGGGGGCCACCGGGGAGCTGTTTTTT.

The CDR3 bases are TGCGCCAGCAGCTTGGGTGGGCCCGATCAGCCCCAGCATTTT. This codes for CASSLGGPDQPQHF. The rearrangement joins TRBV5-1 to TRBJ1-5; no clear D. CDR1 SGHRS and CDR2 YFSETQ come from the germline V gene. The V end lost 0 bases, the J end lost 5 bases, and 9 bases lay between the germline ends. The CDR3 length is 14 residues.

CDR3 in amino acids: CASSFISRQGEREKLFF. CDR3 DNA: TGTGCCAGCAGCTTCATCAGTCGGCAGGGGGAGAGGGAAAAACTGTTTTTT. V is TRBV7-9 and J is TRBJ1-4, with 7 bases identical to TRBD1. The CDR3 is 17 amino acids. The germline CDR1 and CDR2 sequences are SEHNR and FQNEAQ (reference sequence). V lost 3 bases and J lost 8; bases outside the gene matches: 15.

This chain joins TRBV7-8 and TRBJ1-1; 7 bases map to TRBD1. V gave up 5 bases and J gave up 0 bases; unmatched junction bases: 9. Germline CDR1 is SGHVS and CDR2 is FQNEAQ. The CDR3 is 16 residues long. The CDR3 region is CASSRQGARMNTEAFF. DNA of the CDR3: TGTGCCAGCAGCCGACAGGGCGCGCGTATGAACACTGAAGCTTTCTTT. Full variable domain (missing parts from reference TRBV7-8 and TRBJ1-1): GAGVSQSPRYKVAKRGQDVALRCDPISGHVSLFWYQQALGQGPEFLTYFQNEAQLDKSGLPSDRFFAERPEGSVSTLKIQRTQQEDSAVYLCASSRQGARMNTEAFFGQGTRLTVV.

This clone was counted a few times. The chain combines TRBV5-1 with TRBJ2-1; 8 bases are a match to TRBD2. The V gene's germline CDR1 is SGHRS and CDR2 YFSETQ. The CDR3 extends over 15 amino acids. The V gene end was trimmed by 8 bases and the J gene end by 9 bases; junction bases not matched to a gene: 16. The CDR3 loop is CASETAGGALGEQFF. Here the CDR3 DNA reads TGCGCCAGTGAGACCGCGGGAGGAGCTTTGGGTGAGCAGTTCTTC.